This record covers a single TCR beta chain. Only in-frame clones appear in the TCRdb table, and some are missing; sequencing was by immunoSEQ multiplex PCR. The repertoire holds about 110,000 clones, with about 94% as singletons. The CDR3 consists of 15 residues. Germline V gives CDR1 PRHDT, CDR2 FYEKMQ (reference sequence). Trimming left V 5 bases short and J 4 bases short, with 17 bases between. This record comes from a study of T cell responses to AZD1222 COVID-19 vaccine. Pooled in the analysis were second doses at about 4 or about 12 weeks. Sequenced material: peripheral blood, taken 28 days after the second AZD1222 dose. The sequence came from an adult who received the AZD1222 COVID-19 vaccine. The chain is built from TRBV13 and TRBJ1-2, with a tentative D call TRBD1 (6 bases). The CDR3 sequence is CASSPWGADFYGYTF. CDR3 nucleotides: TGTGCCAGCAGCCCCTGGGGGGCAGACTTCTATGGCTACACCTTC.